The 21 T cell receptor beta chains below all came from one sample that was sequenced in a study of blood T cell repertoires in COVID-19. Sequencing was performed with immunoSEQ multiplex PCR; in TCRdb, only in-frame clones are kept and a portion is missing. The sample yields about 55,000 clones, 85% seen once. The sample comprised peripheral blood. The receptors stem from a human donor in a cohort sampled during active COVID-19.

The rearrangement links TRBV5-5 to TRBJ1-5; D gene ambiguous. Trimming left V 0 bases short and J 1 base short, with 8 bases between. The CDR3 is 15 amino acids. CDR1 and CDR2 (germline): SGHKS, YYEKEE (reference sequence). The CDR3 is CASSLAEVSNQPQHF. Written as DNA, the CDR3 is TGTGCCAGCAGCTTGGCGGAGGTGAGCAATCAGCCCCAGCATTTT. The full variable domain, in which reference TRBV5-5 and TRBJ1-5 provide the parts outside the CDR3, is DAGVTQSPTHLIKTRGQQVTLRCSPISGHKSVSWYQQVLGQGPQFIFQYYEKEERGRGNFPDRFSARQFPNYSSELNVNALLLGDSALYLCASSLAEVSNQPQHFGDGTRLSIL.

In its sample, this clone was seen once. The rearrangement links TRBV6-6 to TRBJ2-1, with TRBD2 matching 9 bases. V shed 2 bases and J 0 bases; nucleotides not matched to a gene: 2. Germline assignment: CDR1 MNHNY and CDR2 SVGAGI (reference sequence). The CDR3 is made up of 16 amino acids. CDR3 nucleotides: TGTGCCAGCAGTTACCGAGCGGGAGGCTCCTACAATGAGCAGTTCTTC. It is translated as CASSYRAGGSYNEQFF.

The chain combines TRBV19 with TRBJ2-5; 8 nucleotides line up with TRBD1. Unmatched junction bases numbered 9, after V lost 7 bases and J lost 2 bases. The CDR3 has 15 residues. Germline V gene sequence: CDR1 LNHDA, CDR2 SQIVND (reference sequence). The CDR3 protein is CASNIPGGTQETQYF. As DNA, the CDR3 is TGTGCCAGTAATATCCCAGGGGGCACGCAAGAGACCCAGTACTTC.

The gene calls are TRBV7-2 and TRBJ2-2; TRBD1 matches at 8 bases. Germline CDR1 reads SGHTA; CDR2 reads FQGNSA. After removal of 5 bases from V and 1 base from J, the junction contained 3 bases not matched to a gene. The CDR3 length is 15 residues. CDR3 loop: CASSRDRGNTGELFF. Here the CDR3 DNA reads TGTGCCAGCAGCCGTGACAGGGGGAACACCGGGGAGCTGTTTTTT.

This chain links TRBV18 with TRBJ1-2, with D uncertain. V was shortened by 0 bases and J by 7 bases, with 9 bases between the two germline ends. This CDR3 spans 13 amino acids. Germline V gives CDR1 KGHSH, CDR2 LQKENI. The CDR3 DNA is TGTGCCAGCTCACCACCCAGGCAGCTTGGCTACACCTTC. Its translation is CASSPPRQLGYTF.

The rearrangement links TRBV25-1 to TRBJ2-2, with D uncertain. The CDR3 is made up of 14 amino acids. The ends were cut back, 2 bases at V and 5 bases at J, with 9 bases in the middle. Germline values: CDR1 MGHDK, CDR2 SYGVNS. DNA of the CDR3: TGTGCCAGCAGTGAAATGGTAGAGACCGGGGAGCTGTTTTTT. Translated, it gives CASSEMVETGELFF. Filled out from reference TRBV25-1 and TRBJ2-2, the complete variable domain reads EADIYQTPRYLVIGTGKKITLECSQTMGHDKMYWYQQDPGMELHLIHYSYGVNSTEKGDLSSESTVSRIRTEHFPLTLESARPSHTSQYLCASSEMVETGELFFGEGSRLTVL.

V is TRBV6-5 and J is TRBJ2-7; 8 bases fit TRBD1. CDR3 length: 14 residues. Germline CDR1 and CDR2: MNHEY and SVGAGI. J lost 7 bases, V lost 8 bases, and 13 bases had no gene match. CDR3 DNA: TGTGCCAGCCTTAAGACGGACAGGGTGGTGGAGCAGTACTTC. It is translated as CASLKTDRVVEQYF.

CDR3 bases: TGTGCCAGCAGCTCACAACAGGGGCGGTCTGAAAAACTGTTTTTT. Its protein product is CASSSQQGRSEKLFF. The chain uses TRBV5-4 and TRBJ1-4; 7 positions match TRBD1. J lost 7 bases, V lost 3 bases, and 9 bases had no gene match. This CDR3 region has 15 residues. Looked up from germline, CDR1 is SGHNT and CDR2 is YYREEE (reference sequence). Variable domain in full (rest from reference TRBV5-4 and TRBJ1-4): ETGVTQSPTHLIKTRGQQVTLRCSSQSGHNTVSWYQQALGQGPQFIFQYYREEENGRGNFPPRFSGLQFPNYSSELNVNALELDDSALYLCASSSQQGRSEKLFFGSGTQLSVL.

The V call is TRBV28, the J call TRBJ1-1; the D is unclear. Trimming cost V 3 bases and J 2 bases, with 10 bases left between them. Germline values: CDR1 MDHEN, CDR2 SYDVKM. The CDR3 has 14 amino acids. CDR3 DNA: TGTGCCAGCAGTTTGGTAGCAGTAAACACTGAAGCTTTCTTT. The encoded protein is CASSLVAVNTEAFF.

This clone was counted a few times. DNA for the CDR3: TGTGCCAGCAGCCCATGGGACAGGGGCCTGCTTAATGAAAAACTGTTTTTT. It translates to CASSPWDRGLLNEKLFF. V and J are TRBV7-9 and TRBJ1-4; 10 positions match TRBD1. The germline V gene has CDR1 SEHNR and CDR2 FQNEAQ (reference sequence). The CDR3 contains 17 residues. V lost 5 bases, J lost 4 bases, and 10 bases stayed unmatched.

The chain employs TRBV27 and TRBJ1-2; a possible D gene is TRBD1 (5 bases). CDR1 is MNHEY and CDR2 is SMNVEV in the germline V gene (reference sequence). The CDR3 extends over 13 amino acids. Trimming removed 3 bases from V and 4 bases from J, with 9 bases in between. CDR3: CASSFGGSYGYTF. CDR3 DNA: TGTGCCAGCAGTTTTGGGGGGAGCTATGGCTACACCTTC.

This CDR3 is CASRGQGSYNEQFF. The CDR3, as DNA: TGTGCCAGCAGGGGACAGGGTAGCTACAATGAGCAGTTCTTC. The V and J genes are TRBV14 and TRBJ2-1, with 9 bases matching TRBD1. This CDR3 has 14 residues. Germline V gene lookup returns CDR1 SGHDN and CDR2 FVKESK. V trimming: 6 bases; J trimming: 3 bases; junction bases outside the gene matches: 3.

V is TRBV6-5 and J is TRBJ1-3, with 8 bases identical to TRBD1. Germline V gene data show CDR1 as MNHEY and CDR2 as SVGAGI. The CDR3 totals 15 residues. The junction had 0 bases not matched to a gene; V was cut back by 2 bases and J by 0 bases. Here the CDR3 reads CASSYDRGSGNTIYF. The CDR3 nucleotides are TGTGCCAGCAGTTACGACAGGGGCTCTGGAAACACCATATATTTT.

The genes are TRBV5-4 and TRBJ1-6, with a tentative D call TRBD1 (5 bases). The CDR3 is 17 amino acids. Between the trimmed V and J ends, which lost 4 bases and 4 bases, there was a span of 18 bases. Per germline, CDR1 SGHNT and CDR2 YYREEE (reference sequence). The CDR3 is CASSQTQASGYNSPLHF. In DNA, the CDR3 is TGTGCCAGCAGCCAAACACAGGCTTCGGGTTATAATTCACCCCTCCACTTT. Filled out from reference TRBV5-4 and TRBJ1-6, the complete variable domain reads ETGVTQSPTHLIKTRGQQVTLRCSSQSGHNTVSWYQQALGQGPQFIFQYYREEENGRGNFPPRFSGLQFPNYSSELNVNALELDDSALYLCASSQTQASGYNSPLHFGNGTRLTVT.

CDR3: CASSYSGGAYNEQFF. The CDR3 DNA reads TGTGCCAGCAGCTACAGCGGAGGCGCCTACAATGAGCAGTTCTTC. The chain recombines TRBV5-8 with TRBJ2-1; the D gene is possibly TRBD2 (5 bases). V was pared by 3 bases and J by 2 bases, with 12 bases between. The germline V gene has CDR1 SGHTS and CDR2 YDEGEE. The CDR3 is 15 residues long.

The J gene is TRBJ2-1, the V gene TRBV7-9, with D possibly TRBD1 on 5 matching bases. The germline gives CDR1 SEHNR, CDR2 FQNEAQ (reference sequence). V was trimmed by 5 bases and J by 5 bases, leaving 10 bases between them. The CDR3 runs 13 residues. The CDR3 DNA is TGTGCCAGCAGCCATGACAGAAACAATGAGCAGTTCTTC. Amino acid sequence: CASSHDRNNEQFF.

This rearrangement joins TRBV27 to TRBJ1-2; tentative D call: TRBD1 (5 bases). CDR3 length equals 14 residues. Germline V gives CDR1 MNHEY, CDR2 SMNVEV (reference sequence). V shed 5 bases and J shed 4 bases, with 14 bases lying between them. The CDR3 DNA is TGTGCCAGCAGTGGACATGCGGGGTTCTATGGCTACACCTTC. It specifies CASSGHAGFYGYTF.

The sample holds a few counts of this clone. V is TRBV27 and J is TRBJ1-5; the match to TRBD1 covers 10 bases. The CDR3 has 15 amino acids. V lost 3 bases and J lost 9; bases outside the gene matches: 8. CDR1 is MNHEY, CDR2 SMNVEV, per germline (reference sequence). The CDR3, as DNA: TGTGCCAGCAGTTTTGTGTGGGACAGGGGCTCGCCCCAGCATTTT. The encoded protein is CASSFVWDRGSPQHF.

The genes are TRBV27 and TRBJ2-2; the D gene is possibly TRBD1 (5 bases). The V end was cut by 7 bases, the J end by 5 bases, with 8 bases between. Germline loops: CDR1 MNHEY, CDR2 SMNVEV (reference sequence). The CDR3 length is 12 residues. The CDR3 region has the DNA TGTGCCAGCAATAGGGGTACCGGGGAGCTGTTTTTT. Protein sequence: CASNRGTGELFF.

The chain links TRBV6-2 or TRBV6-3 to TRBJ1-6; D ambiguous. CDR1 and CDR2 from the germline V gene are MNHEY and SVGEGT. Trimming left V 6 bases short and J 5 bases short, with 14 bases between. The CDR3 sequence is 15 residues long. The chain's CDR3 is CASSPGPLNNSPLHF. The CDR3 DNA sequence: TGTGCCAGCAGCCCTGGGCCTTTGAATAATTCACCCCTCCACTTT.

This clone was seen only once. The genes are TRBV5-1 and TRBJ1-1, with D possibly TRBD1 on 6 matching bases. Germline CDR1 reads SGHRS; CDR2 reads YFSETQ. This CDR3 contains 15 residues. V lost 0 bases, J lost 5 bases, and 14 bases lay in between. Written as DNA, the CDR3 is TGCGCCAGCAGCTTGGAGGTCGGACAGTTTACTGAAGCTTTCTTT. This encodes CASSLEVGQFTEAFF.